Listed here are 25 T cell receptor beta chains from one sample, sequenced in a study of T-cell memory formation after mild COVID-19. TCRdb independently ran MiXCR on the 5' RACE reads; one entry per CDR3 protein. Of around 430,000 distinct CDR3 sequences detected, approximately 15% appear once; the ten largest clones hold about a fifth. The sample taken for sequencing was PBMCs or a T cell subset sorted from them (not recorded which). The receptors were gathered from a man between 18 and 29 years old who had mild COVID-19 (a few samples of this study predate the infection). Cell type and time point are not known.

This clonotype was counted at least ten times. V is TRBV5-1 and J is TRBJ2-5; the D gene is possibly TRBD1 (6 bases). V lost 7 bases to trimming and J lost 2 bases, with 9 bases between them. Germline-derived CDR1 and CDR2 are SGHRS and YFSETQ. This CDR3 spans 12 amino acids. The CDR3 DNA reads as TGCGCCAGCCGGACAGATCAAGAGACCCAGTACTTC. This translates into CASRTDQETQYF. Looking up the rest from reference TRBV5-1 and TRBJ2-5 gives the full variable domain: KAGVTQTPRYLIKTRGQQVTLSCSPISGHRSVSWYQQTPGQGLQFLFEYFSETQRNKGNFPGRFSGRQFSNSRSEMNVSTLELGDSALYLCASRTDQETQYFGPGTRLLVL.

This clonotype has a handful of counts. The chain has TRBV6-5 and TRBJ2-7; 8 bases align to TRBD1. The CDR3 has 15 amino acids. The V gene end was trimmed by 6 bases and the J gene end by 1 base; junction bases not matched to a gene: 8. Germline V gene data show CDR1 as MNHEY and CDR2 as SVGAGI. This CDR3 is CASRQGQGASYEQYF. CDR3 coding DNA: TGTGCCAGCAGGCAAGGCCAGGGGGCATCCTACGAGCAGTACTTC.

This clonotype was seen a handful of times. CDR3 amino acids: CASSLTGTQTYEQYF. As DNA, the CDR3 is TGTGCCAGCAGCCTAACAGGGACACAGACCTACGAGCAGTACTTC. V gene TRBV27 combines with J gene TRBJ2-7; D is possibly TRBD1 (6 bases). This CDR3 is built from 15 residues. Trimming removed 6 bases at V and 2 bases at J, with 17 bases between. Germline V lookup: CDR1 MNHEY, CDR2 SMNVEV (reference sequence).

The chain combines TRBV7-2 with TRBJ2-7, with D possibly matching TRBD2 (6 bases). V was shortened by 1 base and J by 3 bases, with 13 bases between the two germline ends. The CDR3 totals 15 residues. Germline values: CDR1 SGHTA, CDR2 FQGNSA. CDR3 DNA: TGTGCCAGCAGCTTAGTTGGCGGGGCTGACTACGAGCAGTACTTC. This sequence encodes CASSLVGGADYEQYF. Based on the CDR3 plus reference TRBV7-2 and TRBJ2-7, the full variable domain is GAGVSQSPSNKVTEKGKDVELRCDPISGHTALYWYRQSLGQGLEFLIYFQGNSAPDKSGLPSDRFSAERTGGSVSTLTIQRTQQEDSAVYLCASSLVGGADYEQYFGPGTRLTVT.

This clonotype was recorded a few times. The chain combines TRBV5-1 with TRBJ1-6; 7 bases are shared with TRBD1. The ends lost 4 bases at V and 8 bases at J; junction bases unmatched: 6. Per germline, CDR1 SGHRS and CDR2 YFSETQ. This CDR3 contains 14 residues. The CDR3 sequence: CASSVLTGDSPLHF. The CDR3 DNA reads TGCGCCAGCAGCGTGTTAACAGGGGATTCACCCCTCCACTTT.

With respect to this clonotype: The junction differs from germline at one of its ends, possibly a read error. CDR3 sequence reads: CASSPGQGSQHQHF. The CDR3 DNA follows: TGTGCCAGCAGCCCCGGACAGGGAAGTCAGCACCAGCATTTT. The chain employs TRBV2 and TRBJ1-5; 8 bases agree with TRBD1. Per germline, CDR1 SNHLY and CDR2 FYNNEI. This CDR3 contains 14 residues.

The rearrangement links TRBV23-1 to TRBJ2-7; a weak D match, TRBD2 (6 bases). TRBV23-1 is filed as an ORF, its function uncertain. V shed 6 bases and J shed 0 bases, with 12 bases lying between them. This CDR3 has 14 residues. CDR3 residues: CASSPEGLSYEQYF. The CDR3, as DNA: TGCGCCAGCAGCCCGGAGGGTCTCTCCTACGAGCAGTACTTC.

This clonotype was seen many times. This sequence joins TRBV7-9 and TRBJ1-4; D is ambiguous. Between the trimmed V and J ends, which lost 7 bases and 8 bases, there was a span of 11 bases. In germline, CDR1 is SEHNR, CDR2 FQNEAQ (reference sequence). The CDR3 runs 12 residues. CDR3 coding DNA: TGTGCCAGCACTCCCTTCGGGGAAAAACTGTTTTTT. This gives the protein CASTPFGEKLFF.

This clonotype was picked up many times. The V and J genes are TRBV2 and TRBJ2-2; tentative D call: TRBD1 (5 bases). The CDR3 runs to 15 residues. The germline gives CDR1 SNHLY, CDR2 FYNNEI. V was pared by 5 bases and J by 0 bases, with 10 bases between. CDR3 in amino acids: CASSLTEANTGELFF. CDR3 coding DNA: TGTGCCAGCAGTCTGACAGAAGCGAACACCGGGGAGCTGTTTTTT.

The CDR3 nucleotides are TGCGCCAGCAGCTTGGTAGGGGCGGCAGATACGCAGTATTTT. Encoded protein: CASSLVGAADTQYF. The rearrangement uses TRBV5-1 and TRBJ2-3, with D possibly matching TRBD1 (5 bases). The ends were cut back, 0 bases at V and 4 bases at J, with 9 bases in the middle. The CDR3 extends over 14 amino acids. Looked up from germline, CDR1 is SGHRS and CDR2 is YFSETQ. Using reference TRBV5-1 and TRBJ2-3 for the parts outside the CDR3, the full variable domain is KAGVTQTPRYLIKTRGQQVTLSCSPISGHRSVSWYQQTPGQGLQFLFEYFSETQRNKGNFPGRFSGRQFSNSRSEMNVSTLELGDSALYLCASSLVGAADTQYFGPGTRLTVL.

The genes are TRBV10-3 and TRBJ2-7; TRBD2 aligns across 7 bases. The CDR3 is 13 residues long. Looked up from germline, CDR1 is ENHRY and CDR2 is SYGVKD. V lost 6 bases to trimming and J lost 7 bases; unmatched junction nucleotides: 9. CDR3 amino acids: CAIRTGGPGEQYF. Written as DNA, the CDR3 is TGTGCCATCAGAACGGGGGGTCCAGGGGAGCAGTACTTC.

This clonotype has only a few counts. This chain joins TRBV11-2 and TRBJ2-1; D gene uncertain. The CDR3 length is 12 residues. The germline V gene has CDR1 SGHAT and CDR2 FQNNGV. Deletions cut 4 bases from V and 12 bases from J, with 13 bases between. This CDR3 reads CASSSAWMRQFF. DNA of the CDR3: TGTGCCAGCAGCTCCGCGTGGATGCGGCAGTTCTTC.

This clonotype was counted a few times. This chain connects TRBV12-3 or TRBV12-4 to TRBJ2-3; no definite D call. Trimming cost V 4 bases and J 7 bases, with 12 bases left between them. The CDR3 is 13 amino acids. CDR3 amino acids: CASSWPKGNTQYF. DNA for the CDR3: TGTGCCAGCAGTTGGCCAAAAGGGAATACGCAGTATTTT.

The CDR3 spells CASSTDAGGDYEQYV. In DNA form, the CDR3 reads TGTGCCAGCAGCACGGATGCAGGGGGCGACTACGAGCAGTACGTC. The rearrangement uses TRBV5-5 and TRBJ2-7; 8 bases align to TRBD1. Germline V lookup: CDR1 SGHKS, CDR2 YYEKEE (reference sequence). The CDR3 has 15 amino acids. The V segment lost 4 bases and the J segment 3 bases; nucleotides outside the gene matches: 9.

This sequence joins TRBV12-3 or TRBV12-4 and TRBJ1-4, with TRBD1 matching over 7 bases. The V gene end was trimmed by 5 bases and the J gene end by 10 bases; junction bases not matched to a gene: 7. The CDR3 has 13 amino acids. The CDR3: CASSPRQGGKLFF. The CDR3 nucleotides are TGTGCCAGCAGTCCCAGACAGGGCGGAAAACTGTTTTTT.

The chain carries TRBV2 and TRBJ1-1; D gene uncertain. V lost 3 bases to trimming and J lost 0 bases, with 11 bases between them. The CDR3 spans 15 residues. Germline lookup yields CDR1 SNHLY and CDR2 FYNNEI. The CDR3 DNA sequence: TGTGCCAGCAGTGAGTATTGGGTCATGAACACTGAAGCTTTCTTT. As protein: CASSEYWVMNTEAFF.

The chain employs TRBV3-2 and TRBJ2-3; TRBD1, as called in the table, went unchecked against the DNA. TRBV3-2 is a pseudogene locus. This CDR3 contains 16 residues. The CDR3 is CASSLYRGSSTDTQYF. Written as DNA, the CDR3 is TGTGCCAGCAGCCTCTACAGGGGAAGTAGCACAGATACGCAGTATTTT.

This chain joins TRBV20-1 and TRBJ2-3; 11 nucleotides agree with TRBD2. After removal of 5 bases from V and 6 bases from J, the junction contained 7 bases not matched to a gene. Germline CDR1 is DFQATT and CDR2 is SNEGSKA (reference sequence). This CDR3 contains 14 residues. The CDR3 sequence: CSAVLAGGPDTQYF. The CDR3 coding sequence is TGCAGTGCTGTTTTAGCGGGGGGGCCGGATACGCAGTATTTT.

This clonotype was seen only a few times. The J gene is TRBJ2-3, the V gene TRBV7-9, with TRBD2 identical over 12 bases. Germline V gene data show CDR1 as SEHNR and CDR2 as FQNEAQ (reference sequence). The CDR3 is 16 residues long. J gave up 6 bases and V 3 bases, and 7 bases lay outside the gene matches. The CDR3 sequence is CASSFLLAGGRDTQYF. Here the CDR3 DNA reads TGTGCCAGCAGCTTTTTACTAGCGGGGGGCCGGGATACGCAGTATTTT.

The gene calls are TRBV15 and TRBJ2-7; a possible D gene is TRBD1 (5 bases). V shed 0 bases and J shed 6 bases, with 12 bases lying between them. The CDR3 has 14 residues. In germline, CDR1 is LNHNV, CDR2 YYDKDF (reference sequence). CDR3: CATSRDQGVGEQYV. Here the CDR3 DNA reads TGTGCCACCAGCAGAGATCAGGGCGTGGGCGAGCAGTACGTC.

The chain links TRBV12-3 or TRBV12-4 to TRBJ1-4; 10 bases match TRBD1. The CDR3 is made up of 11 amino acids. J was trimmed by 14 bases and V by 6 bases; bases with no gene match: 3. As DNA, the CDR3 is TGTGCCAGCAGCCAGGGACAGGGGCTGTTTTTT. This codes for CASSQGQGLFF.

This clonotype showed up just a few times. The chain is built from TRBV7-8 and TRBJ2-4; the D call may be TRBD1 or TRBD2 (5 bases each). This CDR3 region has 15 residues. Trimming left V 2 bases short and J 1 base short, with 9 bases between. Germline V gene lookup returns CDR1 SGHVS and CDR2 FQNEAQ. The CDR3 DNA follows: TGTGCCAGCAGCTTATATTGGGGGGCCAAAAACATTCAGTACTTC. Translation: CASSLYWGAKNIQYF.

The chain links TRBV20-1 to TRBJ1-2; 9 nucleotides align to TRBD1. Unmatched junction bases numbered 8, after V lost 3 bases and J lost 0 bases. Per germline, CDR1 DFQATT and CDR2 SNEGSKA (reference sequence). The CDR3 is made up of 16 amino acids. The chain's CDR3 is CSASPLRQGANYGYTF. DNA of the CDR3: TGCAGTGCTAGCCCCTTAAGACAGGGGGCTAACTATGGCTACACCTTC.

This clonotype was seen more than once but under ten times. The rearrangement uses TRBV7-2 and TRBJ2-7; 10 bases are shared with TRBD2. The CDR3 totals 16 residues. The germline V gene has CDR1 SGHTA and CDR2 FQGNSA. V was pared by 5 bases and J by 0 bases, with 7 bases of the junction left unmatched. CDR3 DNA sequence: TGTGCCAGCAGCCCAACTAGCGGGGCTGTCTCCTACGAGCAGTACTTC. Translation: CASSPTSGAVSYEQYF.

This clonotype was counted between two and nine times. J is TRBJ2-3 and V is TRBV4-1; no firm D call. V lost 3 bases to trimming and J lost 4 bases, with 8 bases between them. The germline CDR1 and CDR2 sequences are MGHRA and YSYEKL. The CDR3 covers 13 residues. The CDR3 is CASSHVLSDTQYF. As DNA, the CDR3 is TGCGCCAGCAGCCACGTCCTATCAGATACGCAGTATTTT.